This is a list of T cell receptor beta chains from one sample in a study of cytomegalovirus exposure and HLA in healthy donors. The repertoire was sequenced with immunoSEQ multiplex PCR; TCRdb's copy has only in-frame clones and lacks some. This sample has around 140,000 clones, with 78% found just once. The sample was PBMCs. The origin of the receptors is a female donor in good health and CMV-seronegative. Both conserved end residues are part of each CDR3.

j_call v_call cdr3_aa
TRBJ2-5 TRBV6-5 CASGTGRETQYF
TRBJ1-1 TRBV4-2 CASSQDRFRVANTEAFF
TRBJ2-7 TRBV6-1 CASITTSGRYEQYF
TRBJ1-1 TRBV10-3 CAITGTKNTEAFF
TRBJ2-5 TRBV15 CATSRSGGLETQYF
TRBJ2-1 TRBV11-2 CASRMTGVYNEQFF
TRBJ1-6 TRBV9 CASAAGKPNSPLHF
TRBJ1-6 TRBV25-1 CASSQPGQYNSPLHF
TRBJ2-7 TRBV6-1 CASSLLRGDEQYF
TRBJ2-7 TRBV30 CAWSPGTIYEQYF
TRBJ1-2 TRBV30 CAWLRDRGFGNYGYTF
TRBJ1-1 TRBV6-1 CASSEESGMTEAFF
TRBJ2-7 TRBV6-6 CASSYSKGQGSYEQYF
TRBJ2-7 TRBV7-9 CSSRGSSYEQYF
TRBJ2-1 TRBV19 CASSTTGLNEQFF
TRBJ2-2 TRBV27 CASSLLGGRYTGELFF
TRBJ1-2 TRBV7-2 CASFTGGPYGYTF
TRBJ2-1 TRBV14 CASSKGGRFFSYNEQFF
TRBJ2-7 TRBV5-1 CASSLAGTSSYEQYF
TRBJ1-2 TRBV19 CASRHRGDYGYTF
TRBJ2-7 TRBV5-5 CASSLTAQTLGYEQYF
TRBJ1-1 TRBV9 CASSVDAGMNTEAFF
TRBJ2-1 TRBV5-1 CASSPTSGGHEQFF
TRBJ2-5 TRBV5-4 CASSLGASGGETQYF
TRBJ2-7 TRBV5-1 CASSTSPQGHSYEQYF
TRBJ2-6 TRBV4-2 CASEQVLGVSGANVLTF
TRBJ1-1 TRBV7-2 CASSFYLNTEAFF